The rows below give T cell receptor beta chains drawn from one sample of a study of long-term antiretroviral therapy in people with HIV. Data came from immunoSEQ multiplex PCR; TCRdb stores just in-frame clones and leaves some out. In the table there are 20,000 to 25,000 clones, roughly 82% of which are singletons. This specimen consisted of unsorted PBMCs, obtained 0.3 years after starting antiretroviral therapy. The receptors were sampled from a man between 45 and 60 years old with HIV. Each CDR3 is given with its conserved first and last residue. The D gene is left open where the match is weak. Size tells how often a clone was seen (once, few, many) or the class of an expanded clone, and some rows leave it out.

J gene,V gene,clone size,D gene,CDR3 DNA,CDR3 protein
TRBJ1-4,TRBV5-1,-,-,TGCGCCAGCAGCCTATGGACGGGGACCTATGCAACTAATGAAAAACTGTTTTTT,CASSLWTGTYATNEKLFF
TRBJ1-1,TRBV28,-,TRBD1,TGTGCCAGCAGTCAAATCGACAGGGCTGGTGAAGCTTTCTTT,CASSQIDRAGEAFF
TRBJ1-2,TRBV4-3,-,TRBD1,TGCGCCAGTGACAGGGCTAACTATGGCTACACCTTC,CASDRANYGYTF
TRBJ2-5,TRBV5-5,-,TRBD2,TGTGCCAGCAGCTTGTACGGGGGGGCCGAGGAGACCCAGTACTTC,CASSLYGGAEETQYF
TRBJ1-4,TRBV4-1,-,-,TGCGCCAGCAGCCAAGATGCCGGACCGGATGAAAAACTGTTTTTT,CASSQDAGPDEKLFF
TRBJ2-1,TRBV5-4,-,TRBD2,TGTGCCAGCAGCTCGGAAGGTAGCGGGATGGGCCACAATGAGCAGTTCTTC,CASSSEGSGMGHNEQFF
TRBJ2-7,TRBV7-3,-,TRBD2,TGTGCCAGCAGCTCTAGCGGGGGGACGAGCTCCTACGAGCAGTACTTC,CASSSSGGTSSYEQYF
TRBJ2-7,TRBV5-1,-,TRBD1,TGCGCCAGCAGGTGGGACAGGGGGCAAGACGAGCAGTACTTC,CASRWDRGQDEQYF
TRBJ1-2,TRBV7-9,-,-,TGTGCCAGCAGCTTAGAGACAACGACCACCTTC,CASSLETTTTF
TRBJ1-1,TRBV4-1,-,-,TGCGCCAGCAGCCAAGTTCGGGGTCGGAACACTGAAGCTTTCTTT,CASSQVRGRNTEAFF
TRBJ1-3,TRBV4-3,-,-,TGCGCCAGCAGCCATTCGACCCCGAAGGGCCCCCCTGGAAACACCATATATTTT,CASSHSTPKGPPGNTIYF
TRBJ2-1,TRBV11-2,-,TRBD1,TGTGCCAGCAGGAGACAGGGGACCTACAATGAGCAGTTCTTC,CASRRQGTYNEQFF
TRBJ2-1,TRBV10-3,-,TRBD2,TGTGCCATCAAACTCGGGACTAGCGGGGGCACCCTGCGGGAGTTCTTC,CAIKLGTSGGTLREFF
TRBJ1-2,TRBV5-4,few,TRBD1,TGTGCCAGCAGCCCGATCGACAGGGCGGATGGCTACACCTTC,CASSPIDRADGYTF
TRBJ1-4,TRBV5-6,-,-,TGTGCCAGCAGCTTGGGACAGATCGGCGAAAAACTGTTTTTT,CASSLGQIGEKLFF
TRBJ2-1,TRBV28,-,-,TGTGCCAGCAGTTCTACTAGCAGGATATCCCTGAAGCAGTTCTTC,CASSSTSRISLKQFF
TRBJ1-5,TRBV6-6,-,-,TGTGCCAGCAGTTACTCGAGGGGAGGCAATCAGCCCCAGCATTTT,CASSYSRGGNQPQHF
TRBJ1-2,TRBV30,-,-,TGTGCCTGGATTAACTACTATGGCTACACCTTC,CAWINYYGYTF
TRBJ2-3,TRBV27,-,-,TGTGCCAGCAGTTTAAGTCGACCTCAGGCAGATACGCAGTATTTT,CASSLSRPQADTQYF
TRBJ1-2,TRBV14,-,TRBD1,TGTGCCAGCAGCACCGGGACAGGGCACTATGGCTACACCTTC,CASSTGTGHYGYTF
TRBJ1-6,TRBV6-1,-,TRBD1,TGTGCCAGCCGGCTGAGGGGGACAGGGGAATCACCCCTCCACTTT,CASRLRGTGESPLHF
TRBJ1-2,TRBV4-1,-,-,TGCGCCAGCAGCCAAGAAGGGCGTAGCTACACCTTC,CASSQEGRSYTF
TRBJ2-1,TRBV4-3,-,TRBD2,TGCGCCAGCAGCCAGAGGCTAGCGGGTTACAATGAGCAGTTCTTC,CASSQRLAGYNEQFF
TRBJ2-1,TRBV7-3,-,TRBD2,TGTGCCAGCAGCTCAACTAGCGGGGGCTACAATGAGCAGTTCTTC,CASSSTSGGYNEQFF
TRBJ1-4,TRBV5-5,few,-,TGTGCCAGCAGCAGGGGACCCCGGGAAAAACTGTTTTTT,CASSRGPREKLFF
TRBJ2-7,TRBV7-9,few,-,TGTGCCAGCAGTAAACAGGACCTCTTTATCGAGCAGTACTTC,CASSKQDLFIEQYF
TRBJ2-3,TRBV4-3,-,-,TGCGCCAGCAGCCCCTGGGGGAACGAGGGCACAGATACGCAGTATTTT,CASSPWGNEGTDTQYF
TRBJ1-2,TRBV5-1,-,-,TGCGCCAGCAGCCCGTCGGGGGGGAAAAACTATGGCTACACCTTC,CASSPSGGKNYGYTF
TRBJ1-2,TRBV4-1,few,-,TGCGCCAGCGCCGGGACAAAAGGTGGCTACACCTTC,CASAGTKGGYTF
TRBJ2-7,TRBV29-1,-,TRBD1,TGCAGCTGCGACTCCGGGACAGGAGTTCCAGGGCAGTACTTC,CSCDSGTGVPGQYF
TRBJ1-6,TRBV7-9,few,-,TGTGCCAGCAGCTCCATAGCGGATTCACCCCTCCACTTT,CASSSIADSPLHF
TRBJ2-4,TRBV2,-,-,TGTGCCAGCGACGTAAAAAACATTCAGTACTTC,CASDVKNIQYF
TRBJ1-2,TRBV7-2,-,-,TGTGCCAGCAGCTTTGTCCTTTGGGGTGGGGGCTATGGCTACACCTTC,CASSFVLWGGGYGYTF
TRBJ2-1,TRBV5-1,-,-,TGCGCCAGCAGAATCCCAAATGCAGGGGATAACCCCAATGAGCAGTTCTTC,CASRIPNAGDNPNEQFF
TRBJ2-7,TRBV27,-,-,TGTGCCAGCAGTTTAGGCGGGCCCTACGAGCAGTACTTC,CASSLGGPYEQYF
TRBJ1-2,TRBV6-5,-,TRBD1,TGTGCCAGCAGTTACTCCTTTGGACAGGGTTATGGCTACACCTTC,CASSYSFGQGYGYTF
TRBJ1-1,TRBV10-3,-,-,TGTGCCATCAAAAAGGGGCCGGGGAACACTGAAGCTTTCTTT,CAIKKGPGNTEAFF
TRBJ1-4,TRBV7-9,-,-,TGTGCCAGCAGCTTAGACAGGACTAATGAAAAACTGTTTTTT,CASSLDRTNEKLFF
TRBJ1-4,TRBV4-3,-,-,TGCACCAGCAGCCAAGGGGGGGTTTTAGGGGGGAAAAAAGAAAAACTGTTTTTT,CTSSQGGVLGGKKEKLFF
TRBJ2-7,TRBV1,-,-,TGCACCAGCAGCCAAGATCGGCAGGCTGGCTCCTACGAGCAGTACTTC,CTSSQDRQAGSYEQYF